The 2 T cell receptor beta chains presented below share a single source sample, sequenced in a study of response to subunit inactivated influenza vaccine. TCRdb reprocessed the RT-PCR reads with MiXCR, giving one entry per CDR3 protein. The sample includes roughly 760,000 distinct CDR3 sequences, 21% of them seen just once. The source was PBMCs from blood, collected around 5 days after vaccination. Receptor source: a man over 45 who received an inactivated influenza vaccine.

The rearrangement uses TRBV18 and TRBJ2-3, with D perhaps being TRBD1 or TRBD2 (5 bases each). Trimming took 3 bases from V and 3 from J, leaving 16 bases between them. Germline CDR1 reads KGHSH; CDR2 reads LQKENI. CDR3 length: 16 amino acids. The CDR3 DNA reads TGTGCCAGCTCACCCGGGGACCTTAAAGTGACAGATACGCAGTATTTT. This codes for CASSPGDLKVTDTQYF.

The chain employs TRBV29-1 and TRBJ2-5; 11 bases agree with TRBD1. The CDR3 is 14 residues long. Germline loops: CDR1 SQVTM, CDR2 ANQGSEA. The V and J ends lost 1 base and 7 bases, in that order; junction bases with no gene match: 5. The CDR3 reads CSVEGDRGFGTQYF. CDR3 DNA: TGCAGCGTTGAAGGGGACAGGGGGTTCGGGACCCAGTACTTC.